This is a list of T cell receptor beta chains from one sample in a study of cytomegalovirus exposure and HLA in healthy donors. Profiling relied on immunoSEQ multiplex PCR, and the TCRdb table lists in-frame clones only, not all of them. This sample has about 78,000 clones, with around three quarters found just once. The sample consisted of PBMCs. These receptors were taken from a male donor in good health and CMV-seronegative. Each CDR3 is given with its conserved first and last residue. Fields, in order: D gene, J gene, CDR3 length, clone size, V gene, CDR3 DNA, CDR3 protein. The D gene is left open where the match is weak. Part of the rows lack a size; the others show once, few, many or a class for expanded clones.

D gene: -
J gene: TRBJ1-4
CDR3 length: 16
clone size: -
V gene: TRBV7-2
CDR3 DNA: TGTGCCAGCAGCTTAGAATTACACGCAACTAATGAAAAACTGTTTTTT
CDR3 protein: CASSLELHATNEKLFF

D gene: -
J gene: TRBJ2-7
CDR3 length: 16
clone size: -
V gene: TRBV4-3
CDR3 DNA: TGCGCCAGCAGCCAAGATATGGGTGGGGCTCGCTACGAGCAGTACTTC
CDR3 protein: CASSQDMGGARYEQYF

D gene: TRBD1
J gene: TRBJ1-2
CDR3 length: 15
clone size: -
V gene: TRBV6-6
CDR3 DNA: TGTGCCAGCAGTTACCCGGACAGGGGCCCCTATGGCTACACCTTC
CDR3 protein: CASSYPDRGPYGYTF

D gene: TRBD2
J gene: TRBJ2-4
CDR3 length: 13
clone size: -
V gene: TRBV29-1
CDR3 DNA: TGCAGCGGCCGACTAGCGGGAACGAACACTCAGTACTTC
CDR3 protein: CSGRLAGTNTQYF

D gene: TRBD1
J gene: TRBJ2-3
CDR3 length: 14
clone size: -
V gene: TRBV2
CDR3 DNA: TGTGCCAGCAGAGACAGGGTCCTCACAGATACGCAGTATTTT
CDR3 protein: CASRDRVLTDTQYF

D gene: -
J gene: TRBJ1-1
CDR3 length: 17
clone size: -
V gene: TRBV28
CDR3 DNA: TGTGCCAGCAGTCCGCCTGGGACTTTCAGGGTGAACACTGAAGCTTTCTTT
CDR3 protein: CASSPPGTFRVNTEAFF

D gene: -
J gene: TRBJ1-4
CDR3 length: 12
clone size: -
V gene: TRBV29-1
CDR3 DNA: TGCAGCGCAAGACAGGTGGGGGAAAAACTGTTTTTT
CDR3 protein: CSARQVGEKLFF

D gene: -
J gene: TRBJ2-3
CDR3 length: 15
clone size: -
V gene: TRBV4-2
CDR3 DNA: TGTGCCCGTTCGGGGCGTGCGGGGATCACAGATACGCAGTATTTT
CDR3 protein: CARSGRAGITDTQYF

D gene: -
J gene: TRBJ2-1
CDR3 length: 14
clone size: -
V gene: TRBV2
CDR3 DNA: TGTGCCAGCAGTGAAGAGGGAGGATACAATGAGCAGTTCTTC
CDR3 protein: CASSEEGGYNEQFF

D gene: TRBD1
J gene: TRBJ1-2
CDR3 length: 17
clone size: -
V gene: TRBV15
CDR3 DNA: TGTGCCACCAGCAGAGAATCCGCGGGACAGGGATTCTATGGCTACACCTTC
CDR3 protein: CATSRESAGQGFYGYTF

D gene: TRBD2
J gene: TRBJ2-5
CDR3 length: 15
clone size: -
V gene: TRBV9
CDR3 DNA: TGTGCCAGCAGCGTAGTCGGGGGGGCCCTGGAGACCCAGTACTTC
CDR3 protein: CASSVVGGALETQYF

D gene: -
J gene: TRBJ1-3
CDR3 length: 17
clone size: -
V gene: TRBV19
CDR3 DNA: TGTGCCAGTAGTGCCCGCAATGCGGGGGGTTATGGAAACACCATATATTTT
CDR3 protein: CASSARNAGGYGNTIYF

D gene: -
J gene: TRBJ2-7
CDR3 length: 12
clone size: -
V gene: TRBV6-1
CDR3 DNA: TGTGCCAGCAGGATCTATACCTACGAGCAGTACTTC
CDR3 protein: CASRIYTYEQYF

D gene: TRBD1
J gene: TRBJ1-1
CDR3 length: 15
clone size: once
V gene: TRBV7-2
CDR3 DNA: TGTGCCAGCAGCACCCGACAGGGATCTAACACTGAAGCTTTCTTT
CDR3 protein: CASSTRQGSNTEAFF

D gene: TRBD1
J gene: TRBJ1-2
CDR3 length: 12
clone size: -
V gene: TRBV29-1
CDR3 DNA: TGCAGCGGGGGGACAGGGAACTATGGCTACACCTTC
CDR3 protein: CSGGTGNYGYTF

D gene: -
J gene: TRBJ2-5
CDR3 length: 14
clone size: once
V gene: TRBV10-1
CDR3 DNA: TGCGCCAGCAGTGCTCGAGAAGTCCAAGAGACCCAGTACTTC
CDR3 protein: CASSAREVQETQYF

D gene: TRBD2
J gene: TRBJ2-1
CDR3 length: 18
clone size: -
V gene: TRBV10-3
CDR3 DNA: TGTGCCATCAGTGAGTCGCTCGGACTAGCGGGGGGGCAGACGTCGCAGTTCTTC
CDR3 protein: CAISESLGLAGGQTSQFF

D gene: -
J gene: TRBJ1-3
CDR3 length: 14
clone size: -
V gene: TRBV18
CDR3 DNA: TGTGCCAGCTCATTAGACAGGACTGGAAACACCATATATTTT
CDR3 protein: CASSLDRTGNTIYF

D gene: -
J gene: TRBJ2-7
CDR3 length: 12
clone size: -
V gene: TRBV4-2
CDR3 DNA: TGTGCCAGCAGCCAAGATCTCCACGAGCAGTACTTC
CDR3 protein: CASSQDLHEQYF

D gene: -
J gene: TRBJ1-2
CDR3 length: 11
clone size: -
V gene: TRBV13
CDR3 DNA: TGTGCCAGCAGCCTGACAGGTGGCTACACCTTC
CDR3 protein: CASSLTGGYTF

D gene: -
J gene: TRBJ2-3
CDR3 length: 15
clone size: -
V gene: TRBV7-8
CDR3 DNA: TGTGCCAGCAGCCCGTTACAGGGTAACACAGATACGCAGTATTTT
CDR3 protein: CASSPLQGNTDTQYF

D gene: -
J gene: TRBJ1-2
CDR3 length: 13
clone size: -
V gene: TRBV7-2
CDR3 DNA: TGTGCCAGCAGCTTACCCAGGCTCTATGGCTACACCTTC
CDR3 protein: CASSLPRLYGYTF

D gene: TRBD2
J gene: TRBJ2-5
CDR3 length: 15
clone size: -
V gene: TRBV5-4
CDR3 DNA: TGTGCCAGCAGCCAAAGGACTAGCGGGGGGGAGACCCAGTACTTC
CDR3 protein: CASSQRTSGGETQYF

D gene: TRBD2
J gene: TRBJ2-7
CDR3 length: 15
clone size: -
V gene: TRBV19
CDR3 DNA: TGTGCCAGTAGTATTACTAGCGGGGATTACGAAGAGCAGTACTTC
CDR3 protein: CASSITSGDYEEQYF

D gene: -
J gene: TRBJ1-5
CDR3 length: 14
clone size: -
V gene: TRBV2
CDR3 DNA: TGTGCCAGCAGAGCGGACGGGAACAATCAGCCCCAGCATTTT
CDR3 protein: CASRADGNNQPQHF

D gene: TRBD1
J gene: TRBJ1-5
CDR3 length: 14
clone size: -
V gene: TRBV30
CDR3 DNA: TGTGCCTGGAGCCCGACAGGGGGTAACCAGCCCCAGCATTTT
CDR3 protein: CAWSPTGGNQPQHF

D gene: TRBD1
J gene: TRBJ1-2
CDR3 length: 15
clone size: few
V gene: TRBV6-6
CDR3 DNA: TGTGCCAGCAGTCAGGATAGGACAGGGACCTATGGCTACACCTTC
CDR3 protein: CASSQDRTGTYGYTF

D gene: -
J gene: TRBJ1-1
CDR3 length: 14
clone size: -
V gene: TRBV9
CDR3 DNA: TGTGCCAGCAGCGTGTCAGGGGCAAACACTGAAGCTTTCTTT
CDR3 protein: CASSVSGANTEAFF

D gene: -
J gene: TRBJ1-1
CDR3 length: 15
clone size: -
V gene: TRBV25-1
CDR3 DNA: TGTGCCAGCAGTGACCCGACAGGAATGAACACTGAAGCTTTCTTT
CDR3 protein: CASSDPTGMNTEAFF

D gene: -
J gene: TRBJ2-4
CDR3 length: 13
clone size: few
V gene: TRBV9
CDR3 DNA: TGTGCCAGCAGCCCCCAGGCCAAAAACATTCAGTACTTC
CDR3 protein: CASSPQAKNIQYF

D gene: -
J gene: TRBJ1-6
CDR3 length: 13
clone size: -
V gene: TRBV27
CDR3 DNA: TGTGCCAGCAGTTGGGCAGAGAATTCACCCCTCCACTTT
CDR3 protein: CASSWAENSPLHF

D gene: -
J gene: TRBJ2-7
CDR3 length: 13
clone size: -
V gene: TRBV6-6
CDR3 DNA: TGTGCCACTGGGGAGGGGGTAGCCTACGAGCAGTACTTC
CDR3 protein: CATGEGVAYEQYF

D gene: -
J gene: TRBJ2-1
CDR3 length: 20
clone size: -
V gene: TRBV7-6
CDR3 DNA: TGTGCCAGCAGCTTAGTGGCTTTCGGACATAATATGAGCTCCTACAATGAGCAGTTCTTC
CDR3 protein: CASSLVAFGHNMSSYNEQFF

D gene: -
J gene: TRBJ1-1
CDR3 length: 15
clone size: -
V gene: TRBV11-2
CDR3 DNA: TGTGCCAGCAGCTTAGACCCGTCCCCGAACACTGAAGCTTTCTTT
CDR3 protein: CASSLDPSPNTEAFF

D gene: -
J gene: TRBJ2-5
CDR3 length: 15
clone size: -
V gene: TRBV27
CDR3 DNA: TGTGCCAGCAGTTTATCTTGGCAGTTTCAAGAGACCCAGTACTTC
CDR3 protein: CASSLSWQFQETQYF

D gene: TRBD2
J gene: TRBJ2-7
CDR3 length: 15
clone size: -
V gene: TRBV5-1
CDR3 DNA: TGCGCCAGCACCAAGGGACTAGCGGGAGGGCCCGAGCAGTACTTC
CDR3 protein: CASTKGLAGGPEQYF

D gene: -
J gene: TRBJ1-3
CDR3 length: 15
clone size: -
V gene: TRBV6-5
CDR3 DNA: TGTGCCAGCAGTTACAGCGGGACGCAAGGAAACACCATATATTTT
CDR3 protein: CASSYSGTQGNTIYF

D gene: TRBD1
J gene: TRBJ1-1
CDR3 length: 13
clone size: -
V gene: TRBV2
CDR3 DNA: TGTGCCAGTGGACAGGCTGGTAACACTGAAGCTTTCTTT
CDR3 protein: CASGQAGNTEAFF

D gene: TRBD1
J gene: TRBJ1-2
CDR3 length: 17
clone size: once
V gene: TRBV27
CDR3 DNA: TGTGCCAGCAGTTTAGGGGGTTTACAGGGGGCTTTTCGAGGCTACACCTTC
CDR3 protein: CASSLGGLQGAFRGYTF

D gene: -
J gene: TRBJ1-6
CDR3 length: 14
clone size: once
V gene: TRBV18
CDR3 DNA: TGTGCCAGCTCATCTAATACCAGGAATTCACCCCTCCACTTT
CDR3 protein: CASSSNTRNSPLHF

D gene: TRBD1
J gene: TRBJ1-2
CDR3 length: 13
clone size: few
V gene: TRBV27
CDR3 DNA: TGTGCCAGCAGTTTCGGACAGGGATATGGCTACACCTTC
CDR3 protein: CASSFGQGYGYTF

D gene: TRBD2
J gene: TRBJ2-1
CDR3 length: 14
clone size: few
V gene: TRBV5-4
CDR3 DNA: TGTGCCAGCAGCTCCGGACTAGCGGGAGATGAGCAGTTCTTC
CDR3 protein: CASSSGLAGDEQFF

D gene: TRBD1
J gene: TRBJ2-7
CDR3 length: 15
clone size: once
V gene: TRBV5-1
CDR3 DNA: TGCGCCAGCAGCGAGACAGGGTCGAGCTCCTACGAGCAGTACTTC
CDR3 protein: CASSETGSSSYEQYF

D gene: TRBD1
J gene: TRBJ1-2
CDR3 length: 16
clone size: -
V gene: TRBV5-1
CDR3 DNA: TGCGCCAGCAGCTTGGTATCCAACAGGGGAATCTATGGCTACACCTTC
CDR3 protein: CASSLVSNRGIYGYTF

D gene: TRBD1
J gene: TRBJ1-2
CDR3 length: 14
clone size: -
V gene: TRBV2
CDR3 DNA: TGTGCCAGCAGATCAGACAGGGGTGACTATGGCTACACCTTC
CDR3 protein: CASRSDRGDYGYTF

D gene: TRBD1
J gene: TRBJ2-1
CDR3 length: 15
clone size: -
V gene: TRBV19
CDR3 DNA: TGTGCCGGTAGTACCGGACAGGGGGCCTACAATGAGCAGTTCTTC
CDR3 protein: CAGSTGQGAYNEQFF

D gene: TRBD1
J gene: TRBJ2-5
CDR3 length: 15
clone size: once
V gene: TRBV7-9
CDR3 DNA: TGTGCCAGCAGCCGCCGGGACAGGGGGCATGAGACCCAGTACTTC
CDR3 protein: CASSRRDRGHETQYF

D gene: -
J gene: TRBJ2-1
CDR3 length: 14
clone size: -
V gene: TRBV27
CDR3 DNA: TGTGCCAGCAGTTTTGGAGGTTTGGGTAATGAGCAGTTCTTC
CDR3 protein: CASSFGGLGNEQFF

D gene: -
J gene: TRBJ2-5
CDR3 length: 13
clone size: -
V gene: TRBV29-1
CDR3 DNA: TGCAGCGTTGACGGGTCTGGACAAGAGACCCAGTACTTC
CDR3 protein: CSVDGSGQETQYF

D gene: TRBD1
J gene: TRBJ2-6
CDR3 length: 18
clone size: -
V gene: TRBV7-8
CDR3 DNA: TGTGCCAGCAGCTTGATTCAGGGGGCTCTATCTGGGGCCAACGTCCTGACTTTC
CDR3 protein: CASSLIQGALSGANVLTF

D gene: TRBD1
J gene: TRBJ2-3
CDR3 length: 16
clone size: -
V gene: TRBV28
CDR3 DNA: TGTGCCAGCAGCTCTCCGTCGGGACAGACCATACATACGCAGTATTTT
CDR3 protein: CASSSPSGQTIHTQYF

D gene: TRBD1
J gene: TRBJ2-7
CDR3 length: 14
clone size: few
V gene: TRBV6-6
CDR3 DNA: TGTGCCAGCAGTAGCCGGGACAGGGTCATCGAGCAGTACTTC
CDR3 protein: CASSSRDRVIEQYF

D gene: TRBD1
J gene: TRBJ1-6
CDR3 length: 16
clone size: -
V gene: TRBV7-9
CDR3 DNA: TGTGCCAGCAGAGAGGGACAGGGAGATCGTAATTCACCCCTCCACTTT
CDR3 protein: CASREGQGDRNSPLHF